The rows below give T cell receptor beta chains drawn from one sample of a study of blood T cell repertoires in COVID-19. Profiling relied on immunoSEQ multiplex PCR, and the TCRdb table lists in-frame clones only, not all of them. The data contain around 270,000 clones, about 91% of them seen just once; the ten biggest clones take up just over 2.5%. Sequencing used peripheral blood. The receptors were gathered from a person aged 18 to 35 with COVID-19, enrolled during active disease. CDR3s include the opening cysteine and the closing phenylalanine or tryptophan. Fields, in order: CDR3 length, D gene, V gene, clone size, J gene, CDR3 protein, CDR3 DNA. D genes are given only for firm matches. Clone size is shown for a subset of rows, as once, few, many or a class of expanded clone.

len: 13; d_gene: .; v_gene: TRBV12-3/TRBV12-4; abundance: .; j_gene: TRBJ2-7; CDR3aa: CASSARHRYEQYF; CDR3nt: TGTGCCAGCAGTGCCAGACACCGCTACGAGCAGTACTTC
len: 13; d_gene: TRBD2; v_gene: TRBV12-3/TRBV12-4; abundance: .; j_gene: TRBJ2-1; CDR3aa: CASSLVQGGEQFF; CDR3nt: TGTGCCAGCAGTTTAGTGCAGGGAGGGGAGCAGTTCTTC
len: 16; d_gene: .; v_gene: TRBV24-1; abundance: .; j_gene: TRBJ2-3; CDR3aa: CATSDLREPSLDTQYF; CDR3nt: TGTGCCACCAGTGATTTGCGAGAACCTAGCCTAGATACGCAGTATTTT
len: 14; d_gene: TRBD1; v_gene: TRBV4-1; abundance: .; j_gene: TRBJ1-2; CDR3aa: CASSSGTGGGGYTF; CDR3nt: TGCGCCAGCAGTTCCGGGACAGGGGGCGGCGGCTACACCTTC
len: 17; d_gene: .; v_gene: TRBV13; abundance: once; j_gene: TRBJ2-1; CDR3aa: CASSLGTSLLIYNEQFF; CDR3nt: TGTGCCAGCAGCTTAGGTACTAGCCTATTAATCTACAATGAGCAGTTCTTC
len: 15; d_gene: .; v_gene: TRBV5-1; abundance: .; j_gene: TRBJ2-5; CDR3aa: CASSLELRPQETQYF; CDR3nt: TGCGCCAGCAGCTTGGAGTTGCGGCCCCAAGAGACCCAGTACTTC
len: 15; d_gene: TRBD2; v_gene: TRBV18; abundance: few; j_gene: TRBJ2-7; CDR3aa: CASSVLAGDNYEQYF; CDR3nt: TGTGCCAGCTCAGTTTTAGCGGGAGACAATTACGAGCAGTACTTC
len: 12; d_gene: .; v_gene: TRBV7-9; abundance: .; j_gene: TRBJ2-7; CDR3aa: CASSSQGYEQYF; CDR3nt: TGTGCCAGCAGCTCACAGGGTTACGAGCAGTACTTC
len: 15; d_gene: TRBD2; v_gene: TRBV7-3; abundance: .; j_gene: TRBJ2-3; CDR3aa: CASSKGSGSMATQYF; CDR3nt: TGTGCCAGCAGCAAAGGGAGCGGGAGTATGGCTACGCAGTATTTT
len: 16; d_gene: TRBD1; v_gene: TRBV18; abundance: .; j_gene: TRBJ1-5; CDR3aa: CASSPSPGTGDQPQHF; CDR3nt: TGTGCCAGCTCACCTTCACCTGGGACAGGGGATCAGCCCCAGCATTTT
len: 15; d_gene: TRBD1; v_gene: TRBV9; abundance: once; j_gene: TRBJ1-2; CDR3aa: CASSPQTGTPYGYTF; CDR3nt: TGTGCCAGCAGCCCTCAGACAGGGACCCCCTATGGCTACACCTTC
len: 15; d_gene: .; v_gene: TRBV4-1; abundance: .; j_gene: TRBJ1-1; CDR3aa: CASSPHFDRKFVAFF; CDR3nt: TGCGCCAGCAGCCCACACTTCGACAGGAAATTTGTAGCTTTCTTT
len: 16; d_gene: TRBD1; v_gene: TRBV25-1; abundance: .; j_gene: TRBJ1-5; CDR3aa: CASAGTGYGGSQPQHF; CDR3nt: TGTGCCAGTGCTGGGACAGGGTACGGGGGCAGTCAGCCCCAGCATTTT
len: 15; d_gene: TRBD1; v_gene: TRBV27; abundance: .; j_gene: TRBJ2-5; CDR3aa: CASSLMRDREETQYF; CDR3nt: TGTGCCAGCAGTTTAATGAGGGACAGGGAAGAGACCCAGTACTTC
len: 12; d_gene: TRBD1; v_gene: TRBV24-1; abundance: .; j_gene: TRBJ2-7; CDR3aa: CATGDRGDEQYF; CDR3nt: TGTGCCACCGGGGACAGGGGTGACGAGCAGTACTTC
len: 14; d_gene: .; v_gene: TRBV25-1; abundance: once; j_gene: TRBJ2-1; CDR3aa: CASSDKGSYNEQFF; CDR3nt: TGTGCCAGCAGTGATAAGGGGTCCTACAATGAGCAGTTCTTC
len: 15; d_gene: TRBD2; v_gene: TRBV9; abundance: .; j_gene: TRBJ2-7; CDR3aa: CASSVGLAFSYEQYF; CDR3nt: TGTGCCAGCAGCGTTGGACTAGCGTTCTCCTACGAGCAGTACTTC
len: 12; d_gene: .; v_gene: TRBV6-5; abundance: once; j_gene: TRBJ1-1; CDR3aa: CASRRMNTEAFF; CDR3nt: TGTGCCAGCAGGAGGATGAACACTGAAGCTTTCTTT
len: 12; d_gene: .; v_gene: TRBV6-5; abundance: .; j_gene: TRBJ2-2; CDR3aa: CASRLVSGELFF; CDR3nt: TGTGCCAGCAGACTAGTTTCCGGGGAGCTGTTTTTT
len: 14; d_gene: TRBD1; v_gene: TRBV5-1; abundance: .; j_gene: TRBJ1-1; CDR3aa: CASSEGTGNTEAFF; CDR3nt: TGCGCCAGCAGCGAGGGGACAGGGAACACTGAAGCTTTCTTT
len: 15; d_gene: TRBD1; v_gene: TRBV4-1; abundance: .; j_gene: TRBJ1-2; CDR3aa: CASSQRTGGAYGYTF; CDR3nt: TGCGCCAGCAGCCAAAGGACAGGGGGGGCCTATGGCTACACCTTC
len: 16; d_gene: TRBD1; v_gene: TRBV27; abundance: .; j_gene: TRBJ1-1; CDR3aa: CASSPIYRGMNTEAFF; CDR3nt: TGTGCCAGCAGTCCCATTTACAGGGGCATGAACACTGAAGCTTTCTTT
len: 16; d_gene: TRBD2; v_gene: TRBV4-3; abundance: .; j_gene: TRBJ2-7; CDR3aa: CASSQDPGGRAYEQYF; CDR3nt: TGCGCCAGCAGCCAAGATCCGGGCGGGAGGGCTTACGAGCAGTACTTC
len: 13; d_gene: .; v_gene: TRBV30; abundance: .; j_gene: TRBJ1-1; CDR3aa: CAWSDSHNTEAFF; CDR3nt: TGTGCCTGGTCAGACAGCCACAACACTGAAGCTTTCTTT
len: 13; d_gene: .; v_gene: TRBV11-2; abundance: .; j_gene: TRBJ2-7; CDR3aa: CASSLGRNYEQYF; CDR3nt: TGTGCCAGCAGCTTAGGCAGAAACTACGAGCAGTACTTC
len: 12; d_gene: TRBD2; v_gene: TRBV12-3/TRBV12-4; abundance: .; j_gene: TRBJ2-1; CDR3aa: CASRPTSGEQFF; CDR3nt: TGTGCCAGCAGACCCACTAGCGGAGAGCAGTTCTTC
len: 15; d_gene: .; v_gene: TRBV3-1/TRBV3-2; abundance: .; j_gene: TRBJ2-1; CDR3aa: CASSQDPKLYNEQFF; CDR3nt: TGTGCCAGCAGCCAAGACCCGAAACTCTACAATGAGCAGTTCTTC
len: 13; d_gene: .; v_gene: TRBV3-1/TRBV3-2; abundance: .; j_gene: TRBJ1-5; CDR3aa: CASTQGGDQPQHF; CDR3nt: TGTGCCAGCACACAGGGAGGGGATCAGCCCCAGCATTTT
len: 14; d_gene: .; v_gene: TRBV2; abundance: .; j_gene: TRBJ1-1; CDR3aa: CASSPLTPNTEAFF; CDR3nt: TGTGCCAGCAGCCCATTGACACCGAACACTGAAGCTTTCTTT
len: 13; d_gene: TRBD2; v_gene: TRBV2; abundance: .; j_gene: TRBJ2-2; CDR3aa: CASRLAGAGELFF; CDR3nt: TGTGCCAGCAGATTAGCGGGCGCCGGGGAGCTGTTTTTT
len: 13; d_gene: .; v_gene: TRBV7-8; abundance: .; j_gene: TRBJ2-7; CDR3aa: CASSLVSGAEQYF; CDR3nt: TGTGCCAGCAGCTTAGTGTCAGGGGCCGAGCAGTACTTC
len: 16; d_gene: .; v_gene: TRBV3-1/TRBV3-2; abundance: .; j_gene: TRBJ2-2; CDR3aa: CASSQRVASYTGELFF; CDR3nt: TGTGCCAGCAGCCAACGAGTAGCCTCCTACACCGGGGAGCTGTTTTTT
len: 17; d_gene: TRBD2; v_gene: TRBV4-2; abundance: .; j_gene: TRBJ2-1; CDR3aa: CASSQGTGGPVYPPKFF; CDR3nt: TGTGCCAGCAGCCAAGGGACGGGAGGGCCCGTTTACCCTCCTAAGTTCTTC
len: 15; d_gene: TRBD1; v_gene: TRBV7-3; abundance: .; j_gene: TRBJ1-1; CDR3aa: CASSLFRDRATEAFF; CDR3nt: TGTGCCAGCAGCTTATTCCGAGACAGGGCCACTGAAGCTTTCTTT
len: 18; d_gene: .; v_gene: TRBV19; abundance: .; j_gene: TRBJ2-3; CDR3aa: CASSKTRRAEGSTDTQYF; CDR3nt: TGTGCCAGTAGTAAAACCCGGAGGGCAGAGGGGAGCACAGATACGCAGTATTTT
len: 13; d_gene: .; v_gene: TRBV25-1; abundance: .; j_gene: TRBJ2-3; CDR3aa: CASTEGGGVTQYF; CDR3nt: TGTGCCAGCACCGAGGGGGGGGGCGTGACGCAGTATTTT
len: 17; d_gene: .; v_gene: TRBV29-1; abundance: .; j_gene: TRBJ1-2; CDR3aa: CSVEGILHQAPNYGYTF; CDR3nt: TGCAGCGTTGAGGGCATCCTCCATCAGGCCCCTAACTATGGCTACACCTTC
len: 12; d_gene: .; v_gene: TRBV5-6; abundance: .; j_gene: TRBJ2-1; CDR3aa: CASSSVAHEQFF; CDR3nt: TGTGCCAGCAGCTCCGTAGCCCATGAGCAGTTCTTC
len: 16; d_gene: TRBD1; v_gene: TRBV27; abundance: .; j_gene: TRBJ2-1; CDR3aa: CASSPFDRGSYNEQFF; CDR3nt: TGTGCCAGCAGTCCCTTCGACAGGGGGTCCTACAATGAGCAGTTCTTC
len: 11; d_gene: .; v_gene: TRBV24-1; abundance: .; j_gene: TRBJ1-1; CDR3aa: CATTHRSEAFF; CDR3nt: TGTGCCACCACCCACAGGTCCGAAGCTTTCTTT
len: 13; d_gene: TRBD1; v_gene: TRBV25-1; abundance: .; j_gene: TRBJ1-1; CDR3aa: CASRDRPNTEAFF; CDR3nt: TGTGCCAGCCGGGACAGGCCGAACACTGAAGCTTTCTTT
len: 14; d_gene: TRBD1; v_gene: TRBV30; abundance: .; j_gene: TRBJ1-3; CDR3aa: CAWGTGSSGNTIYF; CDR3nt: TGTGCCTGGGGGACAGGGAGTTCGGGAAACACCATATATTTT